The 12 T cell receptor beta chains below were found in one sample sequenced in a study of Ad26.COV2.S vaccination and SARS-CoV-2 variants. Treatment of the sample: over 15 received Ad26.COV2.S at low or high dose, single or two shots; about 5 received placebo; per-sample allocation not given. At day 63 after the first vaccine or placebo injection, samples were drawn. Sequencing used immunoSEQ multiplex PCR; TCRdb keeps in-frame clones, though not all of them. This table has a few hundred thousand clones, more than 75% appearing once. Sequences were derived from peripheral blood, sampled in a trial of Ad26.COV2.S vaccine versus placebo. Source of these receptors: a person between 18 and 65 years old who received the Ad26.COV2.S COVID-19 vaccine or a placebo.

This clone occurred once. The genes are TRBV5-4 and TRBJ1-1, with 9 bases identical to TRBD1. Germline CDR1 is SGHNT and CDR2 is YYREEE (reference sequence). CDR3 length equals 16 residues. With V trimmed by 3 bases and J by 3 bases, 9 bases remained unmatched. CDR3 bases: TGTGCCAGCAGCTCGGGACAGGGACCTAGCGACACTGAAGCTTTCTTT. Residues: CASSSGQGPSDTEAFF.

The DNA of the CDR3 is TGTGCCACCAGTGATTCTCCGGGACAGGGTCTAACTAGCACAGATACGCAGTATTTT. Protein product: CATSDSPGQGLTSTDTQYF. The chain has TRBV24-1 and TRBJ2-3; 9 bases are shared with TRBD1. With V trimmed by 2 bases and J by 0 bases, 11 bases remained unmatched. The CDR3 sequence is 19 residues long. Germline loops: CDR1 KGHDR, CDR2 SFDVKD.

V gene TRBV4-1 combines with J gene TRBJ1-5, with TRBD1 as a possible D gene (5 bases). Germline assignment: CDR1 MGHRA and CDR2 YSYEKL. The germline V and J ends were trimmed by 0 bases and 4 bases, with 16 bases remaining between them. This CDR3 is built from 17 residues. The CDR3 DNA sequence: TGCGCCAGCAGCCAAGAAGCGAAGACTGGGGGAAATCAGCCCCAGCATTTT. Translated: CASSQEAKTGGNQPQHF.

The V call is TRBV9, the J call TRBJ1-1; D remains ambiguous. CDR3 length: 13 amino acids. Germline V CDR1 and CDR2: SGDLS, YYNGEE. The germline V and J ends were trimmed by 0 bases and 7 bases, with 10 bases remaining between them. This CDR3 is CASSVGAGDEAFF. The CDR3 DNA is TGTGCCAGCAGCGTAGGGGCTGGCGATGAAGCTTTCTTT.

This chain connects TRBV5-5 to TRBJ1-4; a weak D match, TRBD1 (6 bases). Trimming removed 4 bases at V and 4 bases at J, with 11 bases between. CDR3 length: 14 residues. From germline, CDR1 is SGHKS and CDR2 YYEKEE (reference sequence). The CDR3 DNA reads TGTGCCAGCAGCCCCACAGGGTATAATGAAAAACTGTTTTTT. Amino acid sequence: CASSPTGYNEKLFF.

The rearrangement links TRBV6-1 to TRBJ2-3; TRBD1 or TRBD2 may be the D gene (6 bases each). The V and J ends lost 7 bases and 1 base respectively, with 15 bases between them. Germline V gene sequence: CDR1 MNHNS, CDR2 SASEGT. The CDR3 has 15 amino acids. CDR3 DNA: TGTGCCAGCATCAGGGGTGAGCGGGGCACAGATACGCAGTATTTT. As protein: CASIRGERGTDTQYF.

This clone was seen only a few times. V is TRBV18 and J is TRBJ2-1; D not resolved. This CDR3 has 14 residues. Germline V CDR1 and CDR2: KGHSH, LQKENI. V was clipped by 2 bases and J by 7 bases, with 12 bases between them. The CDR3 coding sequence is TGTGCCAGCTCACCAGGGCCGGGTCGAAATGAGCAGTTCTTC. It yields the protein CASSPGPGRNEQFF.

The chain employs TRBV29-1 and TRBJ1-2, with TRBD1 matching over 7 bases. The CDR3 is made up of 11 amino acids. Germline assignment: CDR1 SQVTM and CDR2 ANQGSEA. With V trimmed by 5 bases and J by 6 bases, 3 bases remained unmatched. The CDR3 spells CSVFRGNGYTF. In DNA form, the CDR3 reads TGCAGCGTTTTCAGGGGGAATGGCTACACCTTC. The whole variable domain, filled in from reference TRBV29-1 and TRBJ1-2, reads SAVISQKPSRDICQRGTSLTIQCQVDSQVTMMFWYRQQPGQSLTLIATANQGSEATYESGFVIDKFPISRPNLTFSTLTVSNMSPEDSSIYLCSVFRGNGYTFGSGTRLTVV.

The V gene is TRBV30, the J gene TRBJ2-3; TRBD2 aligns across 9 bases. Germline V gene data show CDR1 as GTSNPN and CDR2 as SVGIG (reference sequence). The CDR3 runs 16 residues. V lost 0 bases and J lost 0; bases outside the gene matches: 4. CDR3 protein: CAWSVFSGGSTDTQYF. The CDR3 DNA reads as TGTGCCTGGAGTGTATTTAGCGGGGGAAGCACAGATACGCAGTATTTT. Full variable domain (rest looked up from reference TRBV30 and TRBJ2-3): SQTIHQWPATLVQPVGSPLSLECTVEGTSNPNLYWYRQAAGRGLQLLFYSVGIGQISSEVPQNLSASRPQDRQFILSSKKLLLSDSGFYLCAWSVFSGGSTDTQYFGPGTRLTVL.

The chain recombines TRBV6-5 with TRBJ2-5; possibly TRBD2 for D (7 bases). The ends were cut back, 4 bases at V and 5 bases at J, with 11 bases in the middle. Germline loops: CDR1 MNHEY, CDR2 SVGAGI. This CDR3 region has 13 residues. CDR3 in DNA: TGTGCCAGCAGTTTCAGGGGAGGGGAGACCCAGTACTTC. Translation: CASSFRGGETQYF.

The chain uses TRBV5-1 and TRBJ1-5; tentative D call: TRBD1 (5 bases). The length of the CDR3 is 14 residues. Looked up from germline, CDR1 is SGHRS and CDR2 is YFSETQ. V shed 4 bases and J shed 5 bases, with 13 bases lying between them. The CDR3 here is CASSRDGLDQPQHF. The CDR3 bases are TGCGCCAGCAGCCGGGACGGGTTGGATCAGCCCCAGCATTTT.

The chain has TRBV2 and TRBJ2-7; perhaps TRBD1 as D (5 bases). Germline V gene lookup returns CDR1 SNHLY and CDR2 FYNNEI. This CDR3 spans 12 amino acids. Trimming removed 7 bases at V and 4 bases at J, with 11 bases between. In DNA form, the CDR3 reads TGTGCCAGCACGACAGATTCGTACGAGCAGTACTTC. This sequence encodes CASTTDSYEQYF. Complete variable domain (other parts from reference TRBV2 and TRBJ2-7): EPEVTQTPSHQVTQMGQEVILRCVPISNHLYFYWYRQILGQKVEFLVSFYNNEISEKSEIFDDQFSVERPDGSNFTLKIRSTKLEDSAMYFCASTTDSYEQYFGPGTRLTVT.